This TCR beta chain was recovered during a study of T cell changes during pregnancy in multiple sclerosis. Method: immunoSEQ multiplex PCR; TCRdb's copy keeps in-frame clones and lacks some. The table lists around 96,000 clones, 94% of them singletons, with 2.2% in the top ten. Per the germline V gene, CDR1 is SNHLY and CDR2 is FYNNEI. There are 15 residues in the CDR3. V was pared by 2 bases and J by 10 bases, with 7 bases of the junction left unmatched. The material sequenced was peripheral blood, taken in the third trimester of pregnancy. The source of this sequence is a female donor with multiple sclerosis, enrolled in a pregnancy study. The V and J genes are TRBV2 and TRBJ2-1, with 11 bases aligning to TRBD1. The CDR3 coding sequence is TGTGCCAGCAGTGAAACCGGACAGGGGGCCAGCGAGCAGTTCTTC. The encoded protein is CASSETGQGASEQFF.